This T cell receptor beta chain came from a study of blood T cell repertoires in COVID-19. Germline CDR1 and CDR2: SGHVS and FQNEAQ. This CDR3 is built from 15 residues. The V gene lost 3 bases and the J gene lost 1 base, with 9 bases spanning the gap. Repertoires were generated with immunoSEQ multiplex PCR, while TCRdb's copy carries only in-frame clones and drops some. The sample lists about 58,000 clones, 88% occurring once. The J gene is TRBJ2-2, the V gene TRBV7-8; tentatively, D is TRBD2 (5 bases). Sample: peripheral blood. The receptor's source is a woman between 45 and 65 years old with active or convalescent COVID-19. The CDR3 here is CASSFKRVNTGELFF. CDR3 sequence (DNA): TGTGCCAGCAGCTTTAAGAGGGTGAACACCGGGGAGCTGTTTTTT.